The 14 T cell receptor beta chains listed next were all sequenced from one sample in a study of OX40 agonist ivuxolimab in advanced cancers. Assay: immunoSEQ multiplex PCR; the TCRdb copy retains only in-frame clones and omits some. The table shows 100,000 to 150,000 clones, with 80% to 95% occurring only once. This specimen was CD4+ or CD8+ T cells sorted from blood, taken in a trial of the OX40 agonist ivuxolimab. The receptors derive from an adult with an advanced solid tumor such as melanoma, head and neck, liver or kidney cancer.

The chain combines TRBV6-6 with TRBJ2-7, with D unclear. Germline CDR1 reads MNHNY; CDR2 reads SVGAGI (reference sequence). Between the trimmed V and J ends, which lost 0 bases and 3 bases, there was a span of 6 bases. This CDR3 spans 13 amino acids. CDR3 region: CASSYSTSYEQYF. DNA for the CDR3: TGTGCCAGCAGTTACTCGACAAGCTACGAGCAGTACTTC.

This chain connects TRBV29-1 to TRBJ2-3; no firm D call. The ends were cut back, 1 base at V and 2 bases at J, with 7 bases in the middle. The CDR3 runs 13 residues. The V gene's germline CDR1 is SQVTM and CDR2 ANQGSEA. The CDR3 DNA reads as TGCAGCGTTGAAGGGCACAACACAGATACGCAGTATTTT. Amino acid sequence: CSVEGHNTDTQYF.

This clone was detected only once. The CDR3 DNA is TGTGCCATCAGTGGGGGACATCAAAACGAGCAGTACTTC. Amino acid sequence: CAISGGHQNEQYF. The rearrangement links TRBV10-3 to TRBJ2-7, with D possibly being TRBD1 (6 bases). CDR1 is ENHRY and CDR2 is SYGVKD in the germline V gene. The CDR3 spans 13 residues. Trimming cost V 4 bases and J 5 bases, with 12 bases left between them.

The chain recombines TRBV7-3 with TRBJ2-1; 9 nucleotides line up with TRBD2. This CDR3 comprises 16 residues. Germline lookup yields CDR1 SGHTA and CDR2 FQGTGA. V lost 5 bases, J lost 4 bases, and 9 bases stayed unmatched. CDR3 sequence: CASSLLRLAEYNEQFF. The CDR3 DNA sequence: TGTGCCAGCAGCCTCCTTAGACTAGCGGAATACAATGAGCAGTTCTTC.

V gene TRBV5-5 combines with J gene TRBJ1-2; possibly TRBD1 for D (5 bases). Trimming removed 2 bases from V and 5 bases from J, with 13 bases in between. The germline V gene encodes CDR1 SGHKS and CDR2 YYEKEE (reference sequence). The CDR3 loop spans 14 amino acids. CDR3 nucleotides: TGTGCCAGCAGCTTCGGGAGAAAGGGGTATGGCTACACCTTC. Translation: CASSFGRKGYGYTF.

CDR3 protein: CASSIGGGSRSEQFF. In DNA, the CDR3 is TGTGCCAGTAGTATAGGGGGGGGGAGTAGGAGTGAGCAGTTCTTC. The genes are TRBV19 and TRBJ2-1; 7 nucleotides line up with TRBD2. CDR1 LNHDA and CDR2 SQIVND come from the germline V gene (reference sequence). The CDR3 sequence is 15 residues long. Unmatched junction bases numbered 9, after V lost 1 base and J lost 9 bases.

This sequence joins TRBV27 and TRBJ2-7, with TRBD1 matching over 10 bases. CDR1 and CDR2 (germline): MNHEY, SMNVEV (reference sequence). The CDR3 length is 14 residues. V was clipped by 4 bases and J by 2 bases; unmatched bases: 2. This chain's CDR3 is CASSYGTGAYEQYF. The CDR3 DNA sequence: TGTGCCAGCAGTTATGGGACAGGGGCCTACGAGCAGTACTTC.

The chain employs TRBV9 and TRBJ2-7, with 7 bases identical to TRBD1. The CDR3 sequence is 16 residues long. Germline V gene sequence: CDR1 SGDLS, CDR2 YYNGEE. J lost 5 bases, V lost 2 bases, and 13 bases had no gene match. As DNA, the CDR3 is TGTGCCAGCAGCGTGAGTCTGACAGGGCGAACTAACGAGCAGTACTTC. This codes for CASSVSLTGRTNEQYF.

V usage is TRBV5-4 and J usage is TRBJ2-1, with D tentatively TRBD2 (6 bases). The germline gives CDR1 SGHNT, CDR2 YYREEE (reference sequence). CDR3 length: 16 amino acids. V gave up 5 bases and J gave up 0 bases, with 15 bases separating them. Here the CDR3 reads CASSPAAGSSYNEQFF. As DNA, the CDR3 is TGTGCCAGCAGTCCTGCCGCGGGGAGCTCCTACAATGAGCAGTTCTTC.

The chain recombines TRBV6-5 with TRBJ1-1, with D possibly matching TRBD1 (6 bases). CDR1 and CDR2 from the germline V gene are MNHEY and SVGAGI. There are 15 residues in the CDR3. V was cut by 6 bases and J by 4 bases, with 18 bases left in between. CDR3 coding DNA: TGTGCCAGCAGCCTCGGCAGGGGACGGGTCACTGAAGCTTTCTTT. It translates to CASSLGRGRVTEAFF.

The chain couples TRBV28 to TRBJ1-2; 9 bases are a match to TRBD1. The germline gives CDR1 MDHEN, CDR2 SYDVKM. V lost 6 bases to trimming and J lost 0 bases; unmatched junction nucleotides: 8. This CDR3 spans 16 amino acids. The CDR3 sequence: CASSSGTGLANYGYTF. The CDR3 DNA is TGTGCCAGCAGCTCCGGGACAGGGTTGGCTAACTATGGCTACACCTTC.

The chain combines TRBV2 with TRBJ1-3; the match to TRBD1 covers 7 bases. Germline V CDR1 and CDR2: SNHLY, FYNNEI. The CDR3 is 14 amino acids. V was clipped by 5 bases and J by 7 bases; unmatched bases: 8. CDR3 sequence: CASSPDRDWNTIYF. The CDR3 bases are TGTGCCAGCAGTCCAGACAGGGATTGGAACACCATATATTTT.

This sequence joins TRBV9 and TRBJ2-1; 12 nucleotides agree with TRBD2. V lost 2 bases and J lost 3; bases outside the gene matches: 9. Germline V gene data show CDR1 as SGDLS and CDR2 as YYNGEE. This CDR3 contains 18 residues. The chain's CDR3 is CASSVAPATSGSYNEQFF. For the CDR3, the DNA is TGTGCCAGCAGCGTCGCACCTGCGACTAGCGGGAGCTACAATGAGCAGTTCTTC.

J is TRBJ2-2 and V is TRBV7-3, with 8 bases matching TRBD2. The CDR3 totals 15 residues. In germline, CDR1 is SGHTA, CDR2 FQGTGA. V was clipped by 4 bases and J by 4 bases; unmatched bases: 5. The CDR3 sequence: CASSSGRASTGELFF. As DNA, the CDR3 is TGTGCCAGCAGCTCCGGGAGGGCCTCCACCGGGGAGCTGTTTTTT.